These 11 T cell receptor beta chains originate from one sample sequenced in a study of T cells in Graves' hyperthyroidism and ophthalmopathy (dated by TCRdb to between 2018 and 2021). Receptor amplification or capture employed multiplex PCR. Instrument on record: Illumina HiSeq 2000. TCR beta CDR3 regions were amplified from RNA transcripts. A first-round RT-PCR of the TCR CDR3 used the HTBI primer set with the Qiagen OneStep RT-PCR kit. Using fastp at Q25 and MiXCR, TCRdb reprocessed the public reads and kept productive beta chains. For every CDR3 protein sequence, its rows merge into one entry that carries the most common genes and DNA. The sample table holds roughly 710,000 distinct CDR3 sequences, of which approximately 40% were seen once. The ten largest make up around 30% of the sample. The sample was blood. The receptors originated from a woman aged 40-49 years with Graves' hyperthyroidism.

This clonotype was picked up many times. The J gene is TRBJ1-5, the V gene TRBV11-3, with 7 nucleotides matching TRBD1. The CDR3 totals 15 residues. Per the germline V gene, CDR1 is SGHNT and CDR2 is YENEEA. Trimming at V came to 4 bases and at J to 3 bases, leaving 6 bases not matched to a gene. The CDR3: CASSSGQVHNQPQHF. CDR3 bases: TGTGCCAGCAGCTCTGGACAGGTACACAATCAGCCCCAGCATTTT.

This sequence joins TRBV19 and TRBJ1-4, with a possible D match to TRBD1 (5 bases). The ends were cut back, 7 bases at V and 8 bases at J, with 17 bases in the middle. The CDR3 runs 14 residues. Germline CDR1 reads LNHDA; CDR2 reads SQIVND (reference sequence). The CDR3 loop reads CASTLGVRDEKLFF. The CDR3 nucleotides read TGTGCCAGTACCCTGGGGGTCAGGGACGAAAAACTGTTTTTT.

V is TRBV16 and J is TRBJ2-2; 7 nucleotides align to TRBD2. Germline assignment: CDR1 KGHSY and CDR2 FQNENV. V was pared by 3 bases and J by 4 bases, with 14 bases of the junction left unmatched. The length of the CDR3 is 18 residues. The DNA of the CDR3 is TGTGCCAGCAGCCATTCCACCCTAGCGGAAAAGATCACCGGGGAGCTGTTTTTT. As protein: CASSHSTLAEKITGELFF. Full variable domain (outside the CDR3, taken from reference TRBV16 and TRBJ2-2): GEEVAQTPKHLVRGEGQKAKLYCAPIKGHSYVFWYQQVLKNEFKFLISFQNENVFDETGMPKERFSAKCLPNSPCSLEIQATKLEDSAVYFCASSHSTLAEKITGELFFGEGSRLTVL.

In this sample, this clonotype turned up a few times. V is TRBV7-6 and J is TRBJ1-1; D possibly corresponds to TRBD1 (5 bases). The CDR3 covers 15 residues. Germline CDR1 and CDR2: SGHVS and FNYEAQ. Trimming removed 6 bases at V and 4 bases at J, with 18 bases between. The CDR3 DNA is TGTGCCAGCAGGGACCCCGGGGCGGTGGGCACTGAAGCTTTCTTT. Translation gives CASRDPGAVGTEAFF.

A few counts support this clonotype. The rearrangement links TRBV2 to TRBJ2-5; D remains ambiguous. The V and J ends lost 3 bases and 2 bases respectively, with 10 bases between them. CDR3 size: 14 residues. Germline-derived CDR1 and CDR2 are SNHLY and FYNNEI. The CDR3 is CASSDDPRQETQYF. CDR3 DNA: TGTGCCAGCAGTGACGATCCGCGGCAAGAGACCCAGTACTTC.

This clonotype was observed a few times. This sequence joins TRBV24-1 and TRBJ1-6; 7 nucleotides agree with TRBD1. The V segment lost 4 bases and the J segment 4 bases; nucleotides outside the gene matches: 3. The CDR3 spans 15 residues. The germline CDR1 and CDR2 sequences are KGHDR and SFDVKD. This CDR3 reads CATSETGTYNSPLHF. The CDR3 coding sequence is TGTGCCACCAGTGAGACAGGGACTTATAATTCACCCCTCCACTTT.

This clonotype was seen a few times. The chain recombines TRBV6-5 with TRBJ1-1; 8 nucleotides match TRBD1. The CDR3 covers 16 residues. From germline, CDR1 is MNHEY and CDR2 SVGAGI. Trimming cost V 0 bases and J 0 bases; bases outside gene matches: 3. The CDR3 nucleotides are TGTGCCAGCAGTTACTCCGGGACAGGCCTGAACACTGAAGCTTTCTTT. It encodes CASSYSGTGLNTEAFF.

In its sample, this clonotype was seen many times. The chain recombines TRBV20-1 with TRBJ2-5, with 10 bases fitting TRBD2. V dropped 0 bases and J dropped 4; count of bases not matched to a gene: 8. The CDR3 sequence is 16 residues long. Germline CDR1 is DFQATT and CDR2 is SNEGSKA (reference sequence). The CDR3 bases are TGCAGTGCTAGAGATGTACAAGCGGGGGGGCCAGAGACCCAGTACTTC. Translating gives CSARDVQAGGPETQYF.

Concerning this clonotype: A much larger clone lies a single base off, so this may be a read error. V gene TRBV7-1 combines with J gene TRBJ1-2, with 7 bases aligning to TRBD1. TRBV7-1 qualifies as an ORF whose function is uncertain. The length of the CDR3 is 13 residues. V was clipped by 2 bases and J by 7 bases; unmatched bases: 4. The CDR3 coding sequence is TGTGCCAGCAGCTCACCCGGGACAGCTGGCTACACCTTC. As protein: CASSSPGTAGYTF.

V is TRBV4-3 and J is TRBJ1-5; no firm D call. Trimming took 0 bases from V and 7 from J, leaving 10 bases between them. This CDR3 comprises 14 residues. In germline, CDR1 is LGHNA, CDR2 YSLEER. The CDR3 here is CASSQEPGLQPQHF. The DNA for the CDR3 is TGCGCCAGCAGCCAAGAACCAGGCCTCCAGCCCCAGCATTTT.

The table lists this clonotype with many counts. The CDR3 is CASSTGTGSGYTF. The CDR3 nucleotides read TGTGCCAGCAGCACCGGGACAGGGTCTGGCTACACCTTC. V and J are TRBV7-3 and TRBJ1-2; 9 nucleotides align to TRBD1. This CDR3 is 13 amino acids long. V was pared by 5 bases and J by 7 bases, with 5 bases of the junction left unmatched. Germline values: CDR1 SGHTA, CDR2 FQGTGA.